Presented here are 23 T cell receptor beta chains from one specimen sequenced in a study of CXCR3-negative and CXCR3-positive naive CD8 T cells. The authors prepared UMI-labeled TRB cDNA libraries by 5' RACE. Following a re-call of the 5' RACE reads, TCRdb has one entry per CDR3 protein and lacks DNA. The table lists around 140,000 distinct CDR3 sequences. The sequencing sample was made of naive CXCR3- CD8+ T cells from blood. The subset was: CD45RO-CCR7+CD27+CD95- naive CD8+ T cells lacking CXCR3 (TNR3-). The receptors derive from a human donor in good health. Some clones in this sample may be carry-over from other donors' samples.

The V call is TRBV7-9, the J call TRBJ2-1; TCRdb calls TRBD2, which cannot be checked without DNA. CDR1 and CDR2 (germline): SEHNR, FQNEAQ (reference sequence). The CDR3 loop spans 16 amino acids. The CDR3 sequence: CASSFRLAGEYNEQFF.

V is TRBV29-1 and J is TRBJ1-4. Germline CDR1 and CDR2: SQVTM and ANQGSEA. This CDR3 is 14 amino acids long. The CDR3 sequence: CSGTERATNEKLFF. Variable domain in full (rest from reference TRBV29-1 and TRBJ1-4): SAVISQKPSRDICQRGTSLTIQCQVDSQVTMMFWYRQQPGQSLTLIATANQGSEATYESGFVIDKFPISRPNLTFSTLTVSNMSPEDSSIYLCSGTERATNEKLFFGSGTQLSVL.

This chain connects TRBV7-2 to TRBJ2-7; TCRdb designates TRBD2, a call that cannot be tested without DNA. CDR1 is SGHTA, CDR2 FQGNSA, per germline. This CDR3 is 15 amino acids long. The CDR3 region is CASSFSLRGIYEQYF.

The chain joins TRBV4-3 to TRBJ1-5; TCRdb's D gene call, TRBD1, goes unchecked for lack of DNA. Looked up from germline, CDR1 is LGHNA and CDR2 is YSLEER. There are 18 residues in the CDR3. CDR3 residues: CASSQDVSTGVGNQPQHF.

The genes are TRBV12-3 or TRBV12-4 and TRBJ2-7. This CDR3 has 11 residues. CDR3 sequence: CASSWAYEQYF.

The chain employs TRBV28 and TRBJ2-1. This CDR3 comprises 13 residues. Germline-derived CDR1 and CDR2 are MDHEN and SYDVKM. CDR3 residues: CASSSLSYNEQFF.

The genes are TRBV4-1 and TRBJ1-1. CDR1 MGHRA and CDR2 YSYEKL come from the germline V gene. The CDR3 is made up of 14 amino acids. CDR3 residues: CASSQASQNTEAFF.

The chain carries TRBV9 and TRBJ2-1; TCRdb proposes TRBD1, but this gene call is untestable without DNA. This CDR3 spans 12 amino acids. From germline, CDR1 is SGDLS and CDR2 YYNGEE. CDR3 residues: CASTRQDNEQFF.

V and J are TRBV12-3 or TRBV12-4 and TRBJ2-3; TCRdb picks TRBD2, but there is no DNA to check that call. This CDR3 is built from 16 residues. CDR3 sequence: CASSGTSGSILDTQYF.

The chain links TRBV15 to TRBJ2-7; the TRBD1 assignment by TCRdb is unverifiable without DNA. CDR3 length: 13 amino acids. Germline assignment: CDR1 LNHNV and CDR2 YYDKDF (reference sequence). The CDR3 protein is CATRGRGAYEQYF. Full variable domain (outside the CDR3, taken from reference TRBV15 and TRBJ2-7): DAMVIQNPRYQVTQFGKPVTLSCSQTLNHNVMYWYQQKSSQAPKLLFHYYDKDFNNEADTPDNFQSRRPNTSFCFLDIRSPGLGDTAMYLCATRGRGAYEQYFGPGTRLTVT.

The rearrangement joins TRBV12-3 or TRBV12-4 to TRBJ1-2; the TRBD1 assignment by TCRdb is unverifiable without DNA. The CDR3 is 18 amino acids. CDR3 sequence reads: CASSSLKPPRGASYGYTF.

The rearrangement joins TRBV20-1 to TRBJ2-4; lacking DNA, the TRBD1 call made by TCRdb goes unchecked. Germline CDR1 DFQATT, CDR2 SNEGSKA (reference sequence). The length of the CDR3 is 13 residues. CDR3 in amino acids: CSALQGFKNIQYF.

The chain carries TRBV7-9 and TRBJ2-1; as DNA is missing, the TRBD2 call by TCRdb cannot be tested. The germline CDR1 and CDR2 sequences are SEHNR and FQNEAQ (reference sequence). CDR3 length: 17 amino acids. CDR3 amino acids: CASSLAAGLAGNNEQFF.

V and J are TRBV7-8 and TRBJ2-1; TCRdb outputs TRBD1, but without DNA this stays unchecked. The CDR3 is 16 amino acids. From germline, CDR1 is SGHVS and CDR2 FQNEAQ. This CDR3 reads CASSLERTGDYNEQFF.

This sequence joins TRBV28 and TRBJ2-7. The V gene's germline CDR1 is MDHEN and CDR2 SYDVKM. This CDR3 contains 15 residues. This chain's CDR3 is CASSLWRTTSYEQYF. Full variable domain (rest looked up from reference TRBV28 and TRBJ2-7): DVKVTQSSRYLVKRTGEKVFLECVQDMDHENMFWYRQDPGLGLRLIYFSYDVKMKEKGDIPEGYSVSREKKERFSLILESASTNQTSMYLCASSLWRTTSYEQYFGPGTRLTVT.

This chain joins TRBV7-8 and TRBJ2-7. The germline V gene has CDR1 SGHVS and CDR2 FQNEAQ. There are 15 residues in the CDR3. The CDR3 region is CASSLSRNGRIEQYF.

This chain links TRBV7-9 with TRBJ1-1. In germline, CDR1 is SEHNR, CDR2 FQNEAQ (reference sequence). The CDR3 spans 13 residues. CDR3 amino acids: CASSSIGNTEAFF.

V and J are TRBV2 and TRBJ2-3; the TCRdb call, TRBD2, lacks DNA for checking. The CDR3 contains 15 residues. CDR1 is SNHLY, CDR2 FYNNEI, per germline. The CDR3 region is CASSASSEITDTQYF.

This sequence joins TRBV29-1 and TRBJ2-7; TCRdb names TRBD1, which stays unverified in the absence of DNA. CDR3 length: 15 amino acids. Germline V lookup: CDR1 SQVTM, CDR2 ANQGSEA. CDR3: CSVEGMGTESYEQYF.

This rearrangement joins TRBV3-1 to TRBJ2-1; TCRdb returns TRBD2, unconfirmable since there is no DNA. Germline V gene data show CDR1 as LGHDT and CDR2 as YNNKEL (reference sequence). CDR3 size: 15 residues. CDR3 sequence reads: CASSLGLAGSHEQFF.

The chain recombines TRBV4-3 with TRBJ2-2; TCRdb's D call of TRBD1 is untestable without DNA. The CDR3 totals 15 residues. Germline V gives CDR1 LGHNA, CDR2 YSLEER. This CDR3 reads CASSQDRGDTGELFF.

This chain links TRBV29-1 with TRBJ2-2; TCRdb's assignment of TRBD1 cannot be checked, as there is no DNA. This CDR3 has 14 amino acids. The germline CDR1 and CDR2 sequences are SQVTM and ANQGSEA. CDR3 loop: CSVVPDGVVGELFF.

V usage is TRBV7-9 and J usage is TRBJ2-7. CDR3 length: 12 residues. Germline V lookup: CDR1 SEHNR, CDR2 FQNEAQ (reference sequence). CDR3 sequence reads: CASSTHNYEQYF. Looking up the rest from reference TRBV7-9 and TRBJ2-7 gives the full variable domain: DTGVSQNPRHKITKRGQNVTFRCDPISEHNRLYWYRQTLGQGPEFLTYFQNEAQLEKSRLLSDRFSAERPKGSFSTLEIQRTEQGDSAMYLCASSTHNYEQYFGPGTRLTVT.